This T cell receptor (beta chain) was sequenced during a study of CXCR3-negative and CXCR3-positive naive CD8 T cells. Study-level background: The total count of TRB reads reached approximately 150 million, and each library contributed about 1.5 +/- 0.3 million. General study points: Both naive subsets showed comparably high diversity, and memory CD8+ cells showed much lower diversity. Memory cells diverged, while naive CXCR3-positive and CXCR3-negative cells had similar TRBV-TRBJ usage.

Via 5' RACE with UMI labels, TRB cDNA libraries were prepared. TCRdb reanalyzed the 5' RACE reads, giving one entry per CDR3 protein sequence and no DNA. In all, the sample yields 20,000 to 25,000 distinct CDR3 sequences. Turning to this clonotype: The antigen is not known.

Germline CDR1 SGHRS, CDR2 YFSETQ. The CDR3 has 13 residues. The receptor was isolated from a human donor in good health. Some clones in this sample may be carry-over from other donors' samples. This chain links TRBV5-1 with TRBJ2-1; TCRdb outputs TRBD1, but without DNA this stays unchecked. Input material: memory CD8+ T cells from blood. The CDR3 spells CASSSSQGDGEFF.